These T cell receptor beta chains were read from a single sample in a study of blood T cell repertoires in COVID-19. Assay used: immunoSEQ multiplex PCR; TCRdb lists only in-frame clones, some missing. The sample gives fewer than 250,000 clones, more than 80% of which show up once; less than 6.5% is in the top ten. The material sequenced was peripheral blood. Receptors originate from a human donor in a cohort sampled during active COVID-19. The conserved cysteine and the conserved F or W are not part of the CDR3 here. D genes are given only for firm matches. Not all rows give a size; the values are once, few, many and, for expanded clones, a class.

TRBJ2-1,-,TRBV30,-,AWSGSLSSYNEQF
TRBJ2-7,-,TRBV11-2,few,ASSLAGGIEQY
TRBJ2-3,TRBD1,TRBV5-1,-,ASSSRQGGSPDTQY
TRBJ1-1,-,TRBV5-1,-,ASTQGVRNTEAF
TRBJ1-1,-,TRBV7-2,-,ASSLEPNTEAF
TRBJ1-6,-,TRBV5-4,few,ASSRGGGDSPLH
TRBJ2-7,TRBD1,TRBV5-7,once,ASSRDRAHEQY
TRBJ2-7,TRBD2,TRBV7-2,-,ASSPSGLGFFGQY
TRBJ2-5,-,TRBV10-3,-,AISEASSVMAFQETQY
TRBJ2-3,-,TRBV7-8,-,ASRLRTTNTDTQY
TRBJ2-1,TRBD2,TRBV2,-,ASSDDSGSSYNEQF
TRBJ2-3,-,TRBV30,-,AWSRSGLTGDTQY
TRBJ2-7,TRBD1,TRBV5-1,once,ASRPRDRAYEQY
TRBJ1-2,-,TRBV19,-,ASSIGSGLNYGYT
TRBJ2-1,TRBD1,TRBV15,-,ATSSLGTGLNEQF
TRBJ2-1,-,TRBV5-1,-,ASSSEGTASYNEQF
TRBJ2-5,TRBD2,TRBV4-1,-,ASSQVGQRGGKETQY
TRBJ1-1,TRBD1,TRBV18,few,ASSAGTASTEAF
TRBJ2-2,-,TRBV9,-,ASSVRTNTGELF
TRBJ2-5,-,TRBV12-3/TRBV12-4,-,ASSLPPETQY
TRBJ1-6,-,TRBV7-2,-,ASRGSPNSPLH
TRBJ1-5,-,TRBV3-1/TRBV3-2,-,ASSQSSQGPPQH
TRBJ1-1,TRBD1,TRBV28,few,ASSPRRTGWSEAF
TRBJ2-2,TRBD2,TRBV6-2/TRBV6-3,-,ASSSYGAGAGELF
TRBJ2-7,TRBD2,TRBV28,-,ASSLGTSGVSYEQY
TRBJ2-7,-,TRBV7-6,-,ASSKESSYEQY
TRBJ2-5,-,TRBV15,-,ATSRDRQGTQY
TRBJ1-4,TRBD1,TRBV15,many,ATSRSLDRVAEKLF
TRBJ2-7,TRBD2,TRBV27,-,ASSLAGGREQY
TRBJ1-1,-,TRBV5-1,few,ASRTEPNTEAF
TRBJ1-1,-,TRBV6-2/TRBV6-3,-,ASSYSPGAGPNTEAF
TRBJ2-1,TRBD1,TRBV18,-,ASSPGGQILEQF
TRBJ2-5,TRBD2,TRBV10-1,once,ASSESRLAGVQTQY
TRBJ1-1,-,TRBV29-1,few,SVQDLQGMNTEAF
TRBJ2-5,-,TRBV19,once,ASSIGQTGLRETQY
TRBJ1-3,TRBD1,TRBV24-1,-,ATSDSGTAGNTIY
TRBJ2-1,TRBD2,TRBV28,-,AIQRGGSNEQF
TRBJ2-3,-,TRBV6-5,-,ASRWADRTDTQY
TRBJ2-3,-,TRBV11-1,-,ASSLSGLFTDTQY
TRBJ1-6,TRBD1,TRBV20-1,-,SVNNRGPLH
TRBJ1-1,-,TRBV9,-,ASRKGAQDEAF
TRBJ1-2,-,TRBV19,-,ASSIDSNYGYT
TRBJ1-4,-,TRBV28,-,ASLGRREEKLF
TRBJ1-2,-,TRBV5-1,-,ASSRTGNGYT